This TCR beta chain was documented in a study of blood T cell repertoires in COVID-19. Study in general: The United States, Italy and Spain supplied acute and convalescent COVID-19 samples. T cells, B-cell-depleted T cells, or PBMCs provided the cDNA or gDNA that served as material.

Sequenced by immunoSEQ multiplex PCR; TCRdb stores in-frame clones only, minus some. The sample holds 84,000 or so clones, 92% seen once. The germline CDR1 and CDR2 sequences are SGHTA and FQGNSA. V was trimmed by 2 bases and J by 8 bases, leaving 7 bases between them. The CDR3 sequence is 12 residues long. The rearrangement joins TRBV7-2 to TRBJ2-1; D gene uncertain. Sequenced: peripheral blood. This receptor was taken from a woman aged 55-69 years with active COVID-19. CDR3 in DNA: TGTGCCAGCAGCTTAAAATCGTATGAGCAGTTCTTC. Amino acid sequence: CASSLKSYEQFF.